The sample holds a few counts of the clone carrying this T cell receptor (beta chain). Its target is unknown. This entry belongs to a study of vaccination effects on CD4 cells after COVID-19. About the study: Post-vaccine sampling occurred a median 72 days after the second dose.

It was after approximately 10 days of culture that CD4+ T cells were isolated. It was two doses of either the BNT162b2 or mRNA-1273 vaccine that participants received. The CDR3 is 14 amino acids. Trimming removed 6 bases from V and 5 bases from J; junction bases left unmatched: 6. Germline V lookup: CDR1 WSHSY, CDR2 SAAADI. The method was immunoSEQ multiplex PCR; TCRdb's version includes in-frame clones alone and lacks a portion of them. This table has 70,000 or so clones, less than 75% appearing once. The origin of this receptor is a human donor who received a COVID-19 vaccine. The specimen was CD4+ T cells from PBMCs cultured without peptide, collected after COVID-19 vaccination. J is TRBJ2-2 and V is TRBV10-2, with 7 nucleotides matching TRBD1. The CDR3 is CASSWDRQTGELFF. DNA for the CDR3: TGCGCCAGCAGCTGGGACAGACAGACCGGGGAGCTGTTTTTT.